Below, 18 T cell receptor beta chains from the same sample are listed, as sequenced in a study of blood T cell repertoires in COVID-19. Measured with immunoSEQ multiplex PCR; TCRdb has only the in-frame clones, and not every one. The sample consists of over 70,000 clones, around 83% of them appearing once. Sequencing was done on a sample of peripheral blood. Receptor source: a man between 60 and 75 years old with COVID-19, enrolled during active disease.

The rearrangement joins TRBV7-6 to TRBJ2-4; TRBD1 matches at 7 bases. The junction had 7 bases not matched to a gene; V was cut back by 5 bases and J by 12 bases. The germline CDR1 and CDR2 sequences are SGHVS and FNYEAQ. This CDR3 is 12 amino acids long. Here the CDR3 DNA reads TGTGCCAGCAGCACGCCAGGGGGAGATCAGTACTTC. It yields the protein CASSTPGGDQYF.

V gene TRBV25-1 combines with J gene TRBJ1-2; perhaps TRBD1 as D (5 bases). CDR3 length equals 12 residues. Germline CDR1 is MGHDK and CDR2 is SYGVNS. Trimming shortened V by 6 bases and J by 8 bases, and 13 bases separated the two germline ends. This chain's CDR3 is CASSPGGVGYTF. CDR3 bases: TGTGCCAGCAGCCCCGGGGGTGTGGGCTACACCTTC.

This chain joins TRBV5-4 and TRBJ2-3, with a possible D match to TRBD1 (7 bases). This CDR3 region has 14 residues. V was clipped by 5 bases and J by 1 base, with 11 bases between them. Germline CDR1 and CDR2: SGHNT and YYREEE (reference sequence). The CDR3 DNA is TGTGCCAGCAGGGAGGGGGCTGGCACAGATACGCAGTATTTT. Amino acid sequence: CASREGAGTDTQYF.

The chain carries TRBV7-3 and TRBJ2-2; TRBD2 agrees at 8 bases. In germline, CDR1 is SGHTA, CDR2 FQGTGA. Trimming cost V 5 bases and J 4 bases; bases outside gene matches: 9. The CDR3 is 16 residues long. The CDR3 reads CASSPSAGGITGELFF. The DNA of the CDR3 is TGTGCCAGCAGCCCCTCGGCGGGGGGAATCACCGGGGAGCTGTTTTTT.

This chain joins TRBV7-3 and TRBJ2-3, with D possibly TRBD2 on 6 matching bases. CDR1 SGHTA and CDR2 FQGTGA come from the germline V gene. The V end was cut by 3 bases, the J end by 3 bases, with 13 bases between. The CDR3 consists of 15 residues. CDR3 protein: CASSFGGGVTDTQYF. Written as DNA, the CDR3 is TGTGCCAGCAGCTTCGGCGGCGGGGTAACAGATACGCAGTATTTT. The complete variable domain, with remaining parts taken from reference TRBV7-3 and TRBJ2-3, reads GAGVSQTPSNKVTEKGKYVELRCDPISGHTALYWYRQSLGQGPEFLIYFQGTGAADDSGLPNDRFFAVRPEGSVSTLKIQRTERGDSAVYLCASSFGGGVTDTQYFGPGTRLTVL.

This chain uses TRBV6-6 with TRBJ1-4; D is uncertain. The CDR3 is 14 amino acids. The V end was cut by 2 bases, the J end by 7 bases, with 11 bases between. Germline CDR1 reads MNHNY; CDR2 reads SVGAGI (reference sequence). The CDR3 loop reads CASSYGDRSEKLFF. CDR3 nucleotides: TGTGCCAGCAGTTACGGCGATAGGAGTGAAAAACTGTTTTTT.

The CDR3 reads CASRAGTSAETQYF. The CDR3 DNA reads TGTGCCAGCAGGGCCGGGACTAGCGCGGAGACCCAGTACTTC. The chain uses TRBV28 and TRBJ2-5; TRBD2 matches at 10 bases. The V gene's germline CDR1 is MDHEN and CDR2 SYDVKM. CDR3 length: 14 residues. The V and J ends lost 6 bases and 5 bases, in that order; junction bases with no gene match: 6. Using reference TRBV28 and TRBJ2-5 for the parts outside the CDR3, the full variable domain is DVKVTQSSRYLVKRTGEKVFLECVQDMDHENMFWYRQDPGLGLRLIYFSYDVKMKEKGDIPEGYSVSREKKERFSLILESASTNQTSMYLCASRAGTSAETQYFGPGTRLLVL.

The gene calls are TRBV5-3 and TRBJ2-7; 9 bases agree with TRBD1. TRBV5-3 is identified as an open reading frame with a role that is uncertain. This CDR3 is built from 14 residues. V was pared by 3 bases and J by 8 bases, with 9 bases of the junction left unmatched. The CDR3 DNA sequence: TGTGCCAGAAGCTCCGCCGGGACAGGGACACAGCAGTACTTC. Protein: CARSSAGTGTQQYF.

The chain links TRBV3-1 (or the pseudogene TRBV3-2) to TRBJ2-7; D is undetermined. The CDR3 covers 12 residues. V lost 3 bases and J 0 bases, leaving 3 bases between the germline ends. Germline-derived CDR1 and CDR2 are LGHDT and YNNKEL (reference sequence). The CDR3 loop is CASSHLSYEQYF. The CDR3 region has the DNA TGTGCCAGCAGCCATCTCTCCTACGAGCAGTACTTC.

This clone has just a few counts. The chain's CDR3 is CASSEGPGYNGYTF. The CDR3 DNA reads TGTGCCAGCAGTGAAGGTCCAGGGTATAATGGCTACACCTTC. The chain has TRBV6-1 and TRBJ1-2; D perhaps matches TRBD1 (5 bases). V shed 1 base and J shed 6 bases, with 12 bases lying between them. The CDR3 is 14 residues long. Germline lookup yields CDR1 MNHNS and CDR2 SASEGT.

J is TRBJ2-1 and V is TRBV29-1; 8 positions match TRBD1. Germline V lookup: CDR1 SQVTM, CDR2 ANQGSEA. The CDR3 contains 14 residues. The J segment lost 4 bases and the V segment lost 8 bases, leaving 10 bases of the junction unmatched. CDR3 amino acids: CSMSYGQGYNEQFF. The CDR3 DNA reads TGCAGCATGAGTTACGGACAGGGTTACAATGAGCAGTTCTTC.

The rearrangement links TRBV18 to TRBJ2-7; TRBD1 is a possible D gene (6 bases). There are 14 residues in the CDR3. Deletions cut 4 bases from V and 3 bases from J, with 13 bases between. Germline loops: CDR1 KGHSH, CDR2 LQKENI. CDR3 amino acids: CASSRGGDFYEQYF. CDR3 nucleotide sequence: TGTGCCAGCTCACGAGGGGGAGATTTCTACGAGCAGTACTTC.

The rearrangement links TRBV5-4 to TRBJ2-7, with 13 bases fitting TRBD2. Germline CDR1 and CDR2: SGHNT and YYREEE (reference sequence). The junction had 13 bases not matched to a gene; V was cut back by 6 bases and J by 1 base. CDR3 length equals 18 residues. The CDR3 region is CASTTRLAGGKRSYEQYF. CDR3 bases: TGTGCCAGCACCACCCGACTAGCGGGAGGTAAGAGGTCCTACGAGCAGTACTTC.

This clone was counted only a few times. The gene calls are TRBV11-1 and TRBJ1-2; TRBD1 matches 8 bases. Trimming cost V 3 bases and J 3 bases; bases outside gene matches: 6. The germline V gene encodes CDR1 SGHAT and CDR2 FQDESV (reference sequence). The CDR3 consists of 15 residues. In DNA, the CDR3 is TGTGCCAGCAGCTTCGATGGACAGGGCGACTATGGCTACACCTTC. Its translation is CASSFDGQGDYGYTF.

This clone was counted between two and nine times. This chain uses TRBV4-1 with TRBJ2-2; D gene uncertain. This CDR3 spans 12 amino acids. Germline-derived CDR1 and CDR2 are MGHRA and YSYEKL. Trimming took 5 bases from V and 3 from J, leaving 4 bases between them. For the CDR3, the DNA is TGCGCCAGCAGCTTCTACACCGGGGAGCTGTTTTTT. Translation: CASSFYTGELFF.

This clone was recorded only once. This chain joins TRBV6-5 and TRBJ2-1; no firm D call. Germline V lookup: CDR1 MNHEY, CDR2 SVGAGI. Trimming left V 6 bases short and J 0 bases short, with 12 bases between. The CDR3 runs to 15 residues. CDR3 sequence reads: CASSADKGSYNEQFF. Written as DNA, the CDR3 is TGTGCCAGCAGCGCCGACAAAGGCTCCTACAATGAGCAGTTCTTC.

This clone was picked up one time. This chain joins TRBV24-1 and TRBJ2-3, with 7 bases fitting TRBD2. V lost 5 bases to trimming and J lost 0 bases; unmatched junction nucleotides: 7. The CDR3 is made up of 16 amino acids. The germline CDR1 and CDR2 sequences are KGHDR and SFDVKD. The CDR3 loop is CATSGGRASSTDTQYF. The DNA of the CDR3 is TGTGCCACCAGTGGTGGGAGGGCCTCTAGCACAGATACGCAGTATTTT.

In nucleotides, the CDR3 is TGTGCCAGCAGCAACCTAGCGGGAGGGGCGAACATTCAGTACTTC. Translating gives CASSNLAGGANIQYF. The V call is TRBV7-9, the J call TRBJ2-4, with 12 bases aligning to TRBD2. In germline, CDR1 is SEHNR, CDR2 FQNEAQ (reference sequence). There are 15 residues in the CDR3. The V segment lost 5 bases and the J segment 7 bases; nucleotides outside the gene matches: 6.